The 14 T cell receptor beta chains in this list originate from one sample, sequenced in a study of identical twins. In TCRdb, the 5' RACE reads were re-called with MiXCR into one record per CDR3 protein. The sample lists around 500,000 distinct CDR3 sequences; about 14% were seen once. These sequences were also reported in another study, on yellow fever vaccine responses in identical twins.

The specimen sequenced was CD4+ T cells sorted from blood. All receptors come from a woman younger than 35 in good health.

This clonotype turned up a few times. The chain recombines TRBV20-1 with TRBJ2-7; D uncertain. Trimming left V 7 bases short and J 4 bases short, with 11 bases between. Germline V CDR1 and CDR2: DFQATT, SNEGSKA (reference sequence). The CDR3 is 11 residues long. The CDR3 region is CSGYQTYEQYF. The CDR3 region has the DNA TGCAGTGGTTACCAGACTTACGAGCAGTACTTC.

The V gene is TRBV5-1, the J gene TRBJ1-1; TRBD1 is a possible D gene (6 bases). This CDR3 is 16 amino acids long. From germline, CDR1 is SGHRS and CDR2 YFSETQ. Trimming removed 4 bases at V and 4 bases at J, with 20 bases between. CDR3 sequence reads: CASSPSRKGHTTEAFF. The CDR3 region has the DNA TGCGCCAGCAGCCCATCCCGCAAGGGACACACCACTGAAGCTTTCTTT.

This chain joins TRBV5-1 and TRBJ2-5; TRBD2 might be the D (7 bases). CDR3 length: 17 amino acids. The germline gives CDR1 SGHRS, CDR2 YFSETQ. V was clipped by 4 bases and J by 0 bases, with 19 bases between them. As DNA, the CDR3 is TGCGCCAGCAGCCTCGGTCGGAGGGGGGGGAACCAAGAGACCCAGTACTTC. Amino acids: CASSLGRRGGNQETQYF.

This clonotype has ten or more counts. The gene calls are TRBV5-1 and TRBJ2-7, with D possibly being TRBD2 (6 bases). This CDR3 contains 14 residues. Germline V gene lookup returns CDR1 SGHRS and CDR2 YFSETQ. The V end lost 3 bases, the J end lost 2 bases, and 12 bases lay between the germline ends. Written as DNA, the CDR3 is TGCGCCAGCAGCTACGGGACTCAGACCTACGAGCAGTACTTC. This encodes CASSYGTQTYEQYF.

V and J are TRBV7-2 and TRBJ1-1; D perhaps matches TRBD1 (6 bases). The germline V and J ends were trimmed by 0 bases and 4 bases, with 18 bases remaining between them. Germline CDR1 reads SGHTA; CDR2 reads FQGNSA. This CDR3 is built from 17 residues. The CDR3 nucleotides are TGTGCCAGCAGCTTAGCCCCCAGGGGCGGGGGGAGCACTGAAGCTTTCTTT. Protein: CASSLAPRGGGSTEAFF.

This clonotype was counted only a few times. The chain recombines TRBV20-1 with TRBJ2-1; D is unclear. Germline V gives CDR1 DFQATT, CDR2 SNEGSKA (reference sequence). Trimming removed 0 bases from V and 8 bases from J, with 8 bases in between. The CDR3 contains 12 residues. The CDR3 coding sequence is TGCAGTGCTAGAGATCGGCGACATGAGCAGTTCTTC. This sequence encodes CSARDRRHEQFF.

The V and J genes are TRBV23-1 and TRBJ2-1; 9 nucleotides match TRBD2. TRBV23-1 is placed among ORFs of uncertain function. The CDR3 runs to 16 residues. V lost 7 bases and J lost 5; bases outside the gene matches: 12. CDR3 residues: CASKITGASGDNEQFF. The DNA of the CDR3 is TGCGCCAGCAAAATAACCGGGGCTAGCGGGGACAATGAGCAGTTCTTC.

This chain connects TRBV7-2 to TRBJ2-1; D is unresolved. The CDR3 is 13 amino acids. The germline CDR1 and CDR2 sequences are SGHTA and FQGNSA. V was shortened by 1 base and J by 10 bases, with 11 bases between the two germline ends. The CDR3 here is CASSLGEFQEQFF. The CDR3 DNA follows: TGTGCCAGCAGCTTAGGGGAATTTCAGGAGCAGTTCTTC.

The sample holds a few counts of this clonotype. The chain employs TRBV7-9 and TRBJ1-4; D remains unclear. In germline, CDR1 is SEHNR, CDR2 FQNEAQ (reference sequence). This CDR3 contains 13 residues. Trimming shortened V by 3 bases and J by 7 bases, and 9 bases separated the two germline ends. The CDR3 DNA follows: TGTGCCAGCAGCTTCCAACCAGGTGAAAAACTGTTTTTT. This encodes CASSFQPGEKLFF. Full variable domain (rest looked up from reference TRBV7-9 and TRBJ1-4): DTGVSQNPRHKITKRGQNVTFRCDPISEHNRLYWYRQTLGQGPEFLTYFQNEAQLEKSRLLSDRFSAERPKGSFSTLEIQRTEQGDSAMYLCASSFQPGEKLFFGSGTQLSVL.

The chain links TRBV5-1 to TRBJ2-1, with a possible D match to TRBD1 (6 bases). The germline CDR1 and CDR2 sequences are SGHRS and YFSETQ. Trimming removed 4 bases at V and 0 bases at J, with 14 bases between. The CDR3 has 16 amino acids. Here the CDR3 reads CASSLGTLSSYNEQFF. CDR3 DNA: TGCGCCAGCAGCCTCGGGACACTGAGCTCCTACAATGAGCAGTTCTTC.

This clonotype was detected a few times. The CDR3 reads CASSSPGGDGSYEQYF. In DNA form, the CDR3 reads TGTGCCAGCAGTTCCCCGGGGGGCGACGGCTCCTACGAGCAGTACTTC. This chain joins TRBV6-5 and TRBJ2-7; possible D gene TRBD2, 7 bases. V was cut by 4 bases and J by 0 bases, with 16 bases left in between. CDR3 length: 16 residues. CDR1 is MNHEY and CDR2 is SVGAGI in the germline V gene.

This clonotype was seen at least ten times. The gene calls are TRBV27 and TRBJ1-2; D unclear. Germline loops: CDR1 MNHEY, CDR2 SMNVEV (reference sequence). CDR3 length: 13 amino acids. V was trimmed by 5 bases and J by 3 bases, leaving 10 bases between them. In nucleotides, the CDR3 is TGTGCCAGCAGTGCCTACAGCTACTATGGCTACACCTTC. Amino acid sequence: CASSAYSYYGYTF.

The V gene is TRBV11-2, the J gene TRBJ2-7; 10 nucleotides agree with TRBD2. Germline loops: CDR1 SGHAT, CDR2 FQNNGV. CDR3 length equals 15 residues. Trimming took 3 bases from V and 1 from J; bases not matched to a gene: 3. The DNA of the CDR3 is TGTGCCAGCAGCTTTCAAGCGGGAGGGTCCTACGAGCAGTACTTC. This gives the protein CASSFQAGGSYEQYF.

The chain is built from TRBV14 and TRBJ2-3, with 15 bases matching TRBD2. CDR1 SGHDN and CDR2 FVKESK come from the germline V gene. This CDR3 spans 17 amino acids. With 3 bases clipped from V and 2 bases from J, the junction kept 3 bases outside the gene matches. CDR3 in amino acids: CASSHGTSGGPTDTQYF. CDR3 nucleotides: TGTGCCAGCAGCCACGGGACTAGCGGGGGGCCCACAGATACGCAGTATTTT. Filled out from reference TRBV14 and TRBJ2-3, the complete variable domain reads EAGVTQFPSHSVIEKGQTVTLRCDPISGHDNLYWYRRVMGKEIKFLLHFVKESKQDESGMPNNRFLAERTGGTYSTLKVQPAELEDSGVYFCASSHGTSGGPTDTQYFGPGTRLTVL.